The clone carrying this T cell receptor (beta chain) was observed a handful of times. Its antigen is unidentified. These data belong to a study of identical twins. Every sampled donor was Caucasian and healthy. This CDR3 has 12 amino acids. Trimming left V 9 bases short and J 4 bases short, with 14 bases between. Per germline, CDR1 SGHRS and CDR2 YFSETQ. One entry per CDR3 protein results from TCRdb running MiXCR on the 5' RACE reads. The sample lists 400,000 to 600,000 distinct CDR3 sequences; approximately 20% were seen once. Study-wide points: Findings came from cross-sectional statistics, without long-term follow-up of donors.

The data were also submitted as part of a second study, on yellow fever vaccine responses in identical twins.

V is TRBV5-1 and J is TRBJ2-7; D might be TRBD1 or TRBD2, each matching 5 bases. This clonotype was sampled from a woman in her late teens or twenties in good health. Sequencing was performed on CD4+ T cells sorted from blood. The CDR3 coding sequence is TGCGCCACCACCGGGGCCGAGTACGAGCAGTACTTC. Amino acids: CATTGAEYEQYF.